This passage covers 30 T cell receptor beta chains from one sample sequenced in a study of regulatory T cells in long-lasting Graves disease. Building of the TCR beta libraries involved iRepertoire HTBI primers and Arm-PCR of CDR3 regions. TCRdb independently ran MiXCR on the multiplex PCR reads; one entry per CDR3 protein. The profile covers a few hundred thousand distinct CDR3 sequences, with approximately 12% appearing a single time and roughly a tenth taken by the ten largest. The time point here: newly diagnosed GD, antithyroid drugs for less than 3 months. Isolated PBMC RNA provided the starting material for the TCR library. These same records also appear under a second study, on T cells in Graves' hyperthyroidism and ophthalmopathy.

The sequences come from peripheral blood mononuclear cells (PBMCs), collected at new diagnosis, from a patient treated with antithyroid drugs. Receptors originate from a man aged 25-45 years with Graves disease.

The chain couples TRBV27 to TRBJ2-1; 11 positions agree with TRBD2. J gave up 9 bases and V 5 bases, and 6 bases lay outside the gene matches. The CDR3 length is 14 residues. Germline lookup yields CDR1 MNHEY and CDR2 SMNVEV (reference sequence). The CDR3 coding sequence is TGTGCCAGCAGTAAACTAGCGGGAGTACGTGAGCAGTTCTTC. Translation: CASSKLAGVREQFF.

Only a few counts were recorded for this clonotype. This sequence joins TRBV7-3 and TRBJ2-5; TRBD2 agrees at 7 bases. With 1 base clipped from V and 2 bases from J, the junction kept 4 bases outside the gene matches. Germline V gene data show CDR1 as SGHTA and CDR2 as FQGTGA. This CDR3 has 15 residues. The DNA of the CDR3 is TGTGCCAGCAGCTTAATTGGGGGAGGGCAAGAGACCCAGTACTTC. Translating gives CASSLIGGGQETQYF.

This clonotype was seen repeatedly, ten times or more. The chain links TRBV5-1 to TRBJ1-1; D call uncertain. The CDR3 extends over 12 amino acids. Germline V CDR1 and CDR2: SGHRS, YFSETQ. V was clipped by 4 bases and J by 1 base, with 5 bases between them. The CDR3 sequence is CASSEPNTEAFF. DNA for the CDR3: TGCGCCAGCAGCGAACCGAACACTGAAGCTTTCTTT. The entire variable domain, with the rest obtained from reference TRBV5-1 and TRBJ1-1, is as follows: KAGVTQTPRYLIKTRGQQVTLSCSPISGHRSVSWYQQTPGQGLQFLFEYFSETQRNKGNFPGRFSGRQFSNSRSEMNVSTLELGDSALYLCASSEPNTEAFFGQGTRLTVV.

This clonotype was counted at least ten times. V usage is TRBV19 and J usage is TRBJ2-2, with 10 positions matching TRBD1. The germline V gene encodes CDR1 LNHDA and CDR2 SQIVND (reference sequence). The CDR3 extends over 15 amino acids. V shed 8 bases and J 7 bases; nucleotides not matched to a gene: 10. The CDR3 DNA follows: TGTGCCAGTGCCCCCGGGACAGGGGTCGGCGGGGAGCTGTTTTTT. Protein product: CASAPGTGVGGELFF. Together with reference TRBV19 and TRBJ2-2, the CDR3 gives the full variable domain: DGGITQSPKYLFRKEGQNVTLSCEQNLNHDAMYWYRQDPGQGLRLIYYSQIVNDFQKGDIAEGYSVSREKKESFPLTVTSAQKNPTAFYLCASAPGTGVGGELFFGEGSRLTVL.

On this clonotype itself: A far larger clone is just one base off, so this is likely a read error. This sequence joins TRBV20-1 and TRBJ2-4; D may be TRBD1 or TRBD2 (9 bases each). Per the germline V gene, CDR1 is DFQATT and CDR2 is SNEGSKA (reference sequence). V lost 4 bases and J lost 13, with 23 bases in between. This CDR3 contains 14 residues. This CDR3 is CSAIAGDRGNEQYF. Written as DNA, the CDR3 is TGCAGTGCTATAGCGGGAGACAGGGGGAATGAGCAGTACTTC.

The rearrangement links TRBV15 to TRBJ1-2; D gene ambiguous. Trimming pared 3 bases from V and 4 bases from J, leaving 15 bases between. The germline CDR1 and CDR2 sequences are LNHNV and YYDKDF (reference sequence). The CDR3 sequence is 15 residues long. The CDR3 is CATSSFRWSFYGYTF. The CDR3 nucleotides are TGTGCCACCAGCAGTTTCCGGTGGTCGTTCTATGGCTACACCTTC.

The J gene is TRBJ1-4, the V gene TRBV11-3, with D possibly TRBD1 on 5 matching bases. V shed 5 bases and J shed 8 bases, with 12 bases lying between them. The germline gives CDR1 SGHNT, CDR2 YENEEA. The CDR3 extends over 13 amino acids. CDR3 residues: CASSRSPGEKLFF. In nucleotides, the CDR3 is TGTGCCAGCAGCCGCAGCCCAGGGGAAAAACTGTTTTTT.

This clonotype was seen repeatedly, ten times or more. The V and J genes are TRBV20-1 and TRBJ2-3; 10 nucleotides align to TRBD2. The CDR3 is made up of 15 amino acids. Germline V gene lookup returns CDR1 DFQATT and CDR2 SNEGSKA (reference sequence). V lost 6 bases and J lost 7; bases outside the gene matches: 13. CDR3 loop: CSAQDGASGRYTQYF. CDR3 DNA sequence: TGCAGTGCGCAAGACGGGGCTAGCGGGAGATATACGCAGTATTTT.

Many counts were recorded for this clonotype. CDR3: CASSLPRRQTPESDTQYF. The CDR3 region has the DNA TGTGCCAGCAGTTTACCCCGCCGACAGACGCCGGAATCAGATACGCAGTATTTT. The chain recombines TRBV12-3 or TRBV12-4 with TRBJ2-3; D might be TRBD1 (5 bases). The V end lost 2 bases, the J end lost 4 bases, and 22 bases lay between the germline ends. The CDR3 runs to 18 residues.

This clonotype occurred many times. The V call is TRBV28, the J call TRBJ2-1; tentatively, D is TRBD2 (5 bases). Germline CDR1 and CDR2: MDHEN and SYDVKM. The V end lost 3 bases, the J end lost 6 bases, and 12 bases lay between the germline ends. The CDR3 loop spans 14 amino acids. CDR3 amino acids: CASSFSGLINEQFF. In nucleotides, the CDR3 is TGTGCCAGCAGTTTTTCCGGACTCATCAATGAGCAGTTCTTC.

Notes on this clonotype: A much larger clone is a single base away; this may be a read error. J is TRBJ2-3 and V is TRBV6-1; 8 bases match TRBD1. The CDR3 length is 17 residues. Germline values: CDR1 MNHNS, CDR2 SASEGT. With 3 bases clipped from V and 1 base from J, the junction kept 9 bases outside the gene matches. CDR3 DNA sequence: TGTGCCAGCAGTGACACAGGGGGATGGGCTGGCACAGATACGCAGTATTTT. It translates to CASSDTGGWAGTDTQYF.

In this sample, this clonotype turned up many times. CDR3 residues: CASSPGAGQRKLFF. CDR3 DNA: TGTGCCAGCAGCCCAGGGGCAGGGCAGCGTAAACTGTTTTTT. The chain carries TRBV7-9 and TRBJ1-4, with D perhaps matching TRBD1 (6 bases). The CDR3 consists of 14 residues. Germline lookup yields CDR1 SEHNR and CDR2 FQNEAQ (reference sequence). V shed 5 bases and J shed 11 bases, with 18 bases lying between them.

This clonotype was recorded many times. This chain connects TRBV5-1 to TRBJ2-3; possibly TRBD1 for D (6 bases). Per the germline V gene, CDR1 is SGHRS and CDR2 is YFSETQ. This CDR3 has 15 residues. Trimming took 0 bases from V and 7 from J, leaving 15 bases between them. The CDR3 spells CASSLGGPASNTQYF. The CDR3 bases are TGCGCCAGCAGCTTGGGGGGGCCAGCGTCAAATACGCAGTATTTT. The whole variable domain, filled in from reference TRBV5-1 and TRBJ2-3, reads KAGVTQTPRYLIKTRGQQVTLSCSPISGHRSVSWYQQTPGQGLQFLFEYFSETQRNKGNFPGRFSGRQFSNSRSEMNVSTLELGDSALYLCASSLGGPASNTQYFGPGTRLTVL.

This clonotype appeared many times. The J gene is TRBJ2-1, the V gene TRBV15; D perhaps matches TRBD2 (6 bases). CDR3 size: 13 residues. Germline lookup yields CDR1 LNHNV and CDR2 YYDKDF (reference sequence). V lost 5 bases to trimming and J lost 4 bases, with 9 bases between them. The CDR3 sequence: CATSGDFYNEQFF. Written as DNA, the CDR3 is TGTGCCACCAGCGGGGACTTTTACAATGAGCAGTTCTTC.

A few counts support this clonotype. Being one base from a much bigger clone, this may be a read error. This rearrangement joins TRBV5-1 to TRBJ2-1; D possibly corresponds to TRBD2 (5 bases). Germline CDR1 and CDR2: SGHRS and YFSETQ. The CDR3 spans 15 residues. The DNA of the CDR3 is TGCGCCAGCAGAGCGACTGGGAGCTCCTACAATGAGCGGTTCTTC. Its translation: CASRATGSSYNERFF.

This clonotype was seen many times. This chain connects TRBV27 to TRBJ2-1, with 12 bases matching TRBD2. The CDR3 covers 14 residues. From germline, CDR1 is MNHEY and CDR2 SMNVEV (reference sequence). The V and J ends lost 7 bases and 5 bases, in that order; junction bases with no gene match: 3. The CDR3 nucleotides read TGTGCCAGCACCCTAGCGGGAGGGAACAATGAGCAGTTCTTC. Its translation: CASTLAGGNNEQFF.

In regard to this clonotype: It may be a read error: a sequence one base away is much more abundant. The rearrangement uses TRBV6-2 or TRBV6-3 and TRBJ2-7; D is possibly TRBD2 (7 bases). The V end lost 5 bases, the J end lost 4 bases, and 15 bases lay between the germline ends. The CDR3 loop spans 14 amino acids. Germline V CDR1 and CDR2: MNHEY, SVGEGT. The CDR3: CASSEGGGRYEQYF. Here the CDR3 DNA reads TGTGCCAGCAGTGAAGGGGGGGGCCGATACGAGCAGTACTTC.

This clonotype was observed a few times. V usage is TRBV10-1 and J usage is TRBJ2-7, with unresolved D. CDR3 length: 13 residues. Deletions cut 6 bases from V and 5 bases from J, with 14 bases between. The germline V gene encodes CDR1 WNHNN and CDR2 SYGVQD (reference sequence). The CDR3 nucleotides are TGCGCCAGCAGCAGACTCGAGTCCCACGAGCAGTACTTC. Encoded protein: CASSRLESHEQYF.

The table lists this clonotype with many counts. The chain combines TRBV24-1 with TRBJ2-7, with 11 bases lining up with TRBD2. The germline V gene encodes CDR1 KGHDR and CDR2 SFDVKD. The CDR3 totals 15 residues. V lost 5 bases, J lost 1 base, and 3 bases stayed unmatched. The DNA for the CDR3 is TGTGCCACCAGTGGGGGACTAGCGGAGTCCTACGAGCAGTACTTC. Translating it yields CATSGGLAESYEQYF.

Only a few counts were recorded for this clonotype. The chain combines TRBV6-1 with TRBJ1-5; weak D call: TRBD1 (5 bases). CDR1 is MNHNS and CDR2 is SASEGT in the germline V gene. V was pared by 6 bases and J by 1 base, with 13 bases between. The CDR3 loop spans 15 amino acids. CDR3 loop: CASRRGGPSNQPQHF. As DNA, the CDR3 is TGTGCCAGCAGGAGGGGAGGGCCCAGCAATCAGCCCCAGCATTTT.

Ten or more counts support this clonotype. This chain uses TRBV5-6 with TRBJ2-7; 7 bases are shared with TRBD1. CDR3 length: 16 residues. V dropped 4 bases and J dropped 4; count of bases not matched to a gene: 14. Germline V lookup: CDR1 SGHDT, CDR2 YYEEEE. The CDR3 region is CASSPRGQGRRYEQYF. CDR3 in DNA: TGTGCCAGCAGCCCTAGGGGGCAGGGGCGCAGGTACGAGCAGTACTTC.

The chain joins TRBV28 to TRBJ1-1; D gene unclear. Germline V gives CDR1 MDHEN, CDR2 SYDVKM. The CDR3 totals 13 residues. Trimming stripped 7 bases from V and 4 bases from J, with 13 bases between. The CDR3 sequence is CASTYQGGTEAFF. The CDR3 coding sequence is TGTGCCAGCACCTATCAAGGAGGCACTGAAGCTTTCTTT.

This clonotype has a count of ten or more. The J gene is TRBJ1-1, the V gene TRBV2; no clear D. In germline, CDR1 is SNHLY, CDR2 FYNNEI. The CDR3 totals 13 residues. V was clipped by 6 bases and J by 5 bases, with 13 bases between them. The CDR3 region is CASSGLGNTEAFF. Written as DNA, the CDR3 is TGTGCCAGCAGCGGACTGGGAAATACTGAAGCTTTCTTT.

The V and J genes are TRBV18 and TRBJ1-5; the D is unclear. Germline V gene lookup returns CDR1 KGHSH and CDR2 LQKENI. Trimming removed 0 bases from V and 2 bases from J, with 11 bases in between. The CDR3 is made up of 16 amino acids. The CDR3 bases are TGTGCCAGCTCACCACCTTCGGGCGGGGGCAATCAGCCCCAGCATTTT. Translation gives CASSPPSGGGNQPQHF.

This clonotype appeared a few times. The chain joins TRBV19 to TRBJ2-3; D is unresolved. The germline V gene encodes CDR1 LNHDA and CDR2 SQIVND (reference sequence). This CDR3 has 17 residues. The V end was cut by 3 bases, the J end by 1 base, with 17 bases between. The CDR3 DNA sequence: TGTGCCAGTAGTATTAGGGTTGTGCGTTGGGGCACAGATACGCAGTATTTT. Protein: CASSIRVVRWGTDTQYF.

In this sample, this clonotype turned up many times. The chain joins TRBV2 to TRBJ2-1, with TRBD2 matching 9 bases. The V segment lost 10 bases and the J segment 5 bases; nucleotides outside the gene matches: 9. From germline, CDR1 is SNHLY and CDR2 FYNNEI. This CDR3 spans 14 amino acids. The CDR3 loop is CATGRGGINNEQFF. CDR3 DNA sequence: TGTGCCACTGGGCGGGGGGGGATTAACAATGAGCAGTTCTTC.

This clonotype was counted at least ten times. This chain links TRBV12-3 or TRBV12-4 with TRBJ1-5; 7 nucleotides match TRBD1. This CDR3 is 14 amino acids long. V was clipped by 6 bases and J by 4 bases; unmatched bases: 6. Here the CDR3 reads CASRHRGQNQPQHF. The CDR3 DNA is TGTGCCAGCAGGCACAGGGGCCAGAATCAGCCCCAGCATTTT.

This clonotype was recorded a few times. This chain joins TRBV11-2 and TRBJ2-3; 10 nucleotides agree with TRBD2. The CDR3 extends over 15 amino acids. V lost 5 bases to trimming and J lost 5 bases; unmatched junction nucleotides: 7. Germline values: CDR1 SGHAT, CDR2 FQNNGV. CDR3 DNA sequence: TGTGCCAGCAGCGGTAGCGGGAGGTTAGAAGATACGCAGTATTTT. It is translated as CASSGSGRLEDTQYF.

The J gene is TRBJ2-1, the V gene TRBV19; D gene unclear. V lost 1 base and J lost 0, with 13 bases in between. CDR3 size: 17 residues. Germline V gene sequence: CDR1 LNHDA, CDR2 SQIVND (reference sequence). CDR3 region: CASSIGDTRSSYNEQFF. CDR3 sequence (DNA): TGTGCCAGTAGTATAGGCGATACACGGAGCTCCTACAATGAGCAGTTCTTC.

This clonotype was detected a few times. J is TRBJ1-1 and V is TRBV10-3; 9 bases fit TRBD1. V lost 6 bases and J lost 4; bases outside the gene matches: 9. The CDR3 totals 15 residues. In germline, CDR1 is ENHRY, CDR2 SYGVKD. DNA for the CDR3: TGTGCCATCAGGGAGACCGAGGACAGGGGCACTGAAGCTTTCTTT. Translating gives CAIRETEDRGTEAFF.